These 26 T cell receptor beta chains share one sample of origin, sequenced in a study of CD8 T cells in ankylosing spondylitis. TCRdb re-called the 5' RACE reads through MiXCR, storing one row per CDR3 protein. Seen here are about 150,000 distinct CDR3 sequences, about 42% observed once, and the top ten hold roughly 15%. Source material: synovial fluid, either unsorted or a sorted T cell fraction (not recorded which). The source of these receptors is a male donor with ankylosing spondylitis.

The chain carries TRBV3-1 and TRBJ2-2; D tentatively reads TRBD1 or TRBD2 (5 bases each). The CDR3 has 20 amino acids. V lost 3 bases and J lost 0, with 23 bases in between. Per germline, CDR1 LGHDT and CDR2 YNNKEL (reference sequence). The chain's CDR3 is CASSHFTSLGAKANTGELFF. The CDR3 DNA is TGTGCCAGCAGCCATTTTACCTCCCTCGGGGCCAAGGCGAACACCGGGGAGCTGTTTTTT.

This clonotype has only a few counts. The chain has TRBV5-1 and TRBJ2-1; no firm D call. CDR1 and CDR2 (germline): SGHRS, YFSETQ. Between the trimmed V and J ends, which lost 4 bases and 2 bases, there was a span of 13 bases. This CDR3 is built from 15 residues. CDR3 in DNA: TGCGCCAGCAGCCCCGGGCCGCCGCCCTACAATGAGCAGTTCTTC. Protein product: CASSPGPPPYNEQFF.

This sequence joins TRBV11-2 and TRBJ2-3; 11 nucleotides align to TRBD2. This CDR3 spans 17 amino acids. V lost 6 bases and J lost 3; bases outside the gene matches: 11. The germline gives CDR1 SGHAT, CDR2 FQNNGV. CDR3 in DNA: TGTGCCAGCAGGAACAGAGGGGCTAGCGGGAGGACAGATACGCAGTATTTT. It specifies CASRNRGASGRTDTQYF.

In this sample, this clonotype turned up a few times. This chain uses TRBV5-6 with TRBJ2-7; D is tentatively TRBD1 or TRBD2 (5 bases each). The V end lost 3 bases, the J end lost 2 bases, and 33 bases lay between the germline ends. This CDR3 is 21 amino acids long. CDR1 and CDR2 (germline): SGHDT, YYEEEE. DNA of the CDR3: TGTGCCAGCAGCTCCTACCGGGGACCCTTAGGTCGAGGGTGGACCCCCTACGAGCAGTACTTC. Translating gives CASSSYRGPLGRGWTPYEQYF.

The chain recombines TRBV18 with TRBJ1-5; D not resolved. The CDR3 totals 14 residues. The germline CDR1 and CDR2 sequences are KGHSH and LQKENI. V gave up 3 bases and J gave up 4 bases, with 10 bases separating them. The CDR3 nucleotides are TGTGCCAGCTCACCTCGGCAGGTTAATCAGCCCCAGCATTTT. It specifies CASSPRQVNQPQHF.

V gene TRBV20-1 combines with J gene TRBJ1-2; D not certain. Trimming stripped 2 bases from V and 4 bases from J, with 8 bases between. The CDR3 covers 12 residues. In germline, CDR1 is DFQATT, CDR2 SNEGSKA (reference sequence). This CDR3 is CSARPSLYGYTF. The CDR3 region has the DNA TGCAGTGCTAGACCGTCCCTCTATGGCTACACCTTC.

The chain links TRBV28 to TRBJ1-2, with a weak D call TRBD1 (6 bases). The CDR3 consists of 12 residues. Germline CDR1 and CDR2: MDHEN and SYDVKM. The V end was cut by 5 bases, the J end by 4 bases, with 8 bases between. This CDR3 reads CASSPGVYGYTF. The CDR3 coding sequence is TGTGCCAGCAGTCCAGGGGTCTATGGCTACACCTTC.

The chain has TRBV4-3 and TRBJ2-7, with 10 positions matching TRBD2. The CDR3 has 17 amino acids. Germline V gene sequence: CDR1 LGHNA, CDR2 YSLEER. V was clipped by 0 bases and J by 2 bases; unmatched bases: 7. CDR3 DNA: TGCGCCAGCAGCCAAGATCTTGTCCTAGCGGGGGCCTACGAGCAGTACTTC. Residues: CASSQDLVLAGAYEQYF.

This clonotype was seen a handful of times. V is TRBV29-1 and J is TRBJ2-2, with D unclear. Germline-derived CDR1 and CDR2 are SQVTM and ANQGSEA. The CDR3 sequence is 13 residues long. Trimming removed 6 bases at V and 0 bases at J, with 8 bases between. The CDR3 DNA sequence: TGCAGCGTCCTGGCAGCGAACACCGGGGAGCTGTTTTTT. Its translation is CSVLAANTGELFF.

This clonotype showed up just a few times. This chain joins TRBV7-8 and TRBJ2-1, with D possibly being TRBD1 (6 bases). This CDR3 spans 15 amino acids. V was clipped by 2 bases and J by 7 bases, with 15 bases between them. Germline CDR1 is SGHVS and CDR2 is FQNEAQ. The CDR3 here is CASSLWGRDVNEQFF. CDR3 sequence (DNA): TGTGCCAGCAGCTTATGGGGGCGAGACGTAAATGAGCAGTTCTTC.

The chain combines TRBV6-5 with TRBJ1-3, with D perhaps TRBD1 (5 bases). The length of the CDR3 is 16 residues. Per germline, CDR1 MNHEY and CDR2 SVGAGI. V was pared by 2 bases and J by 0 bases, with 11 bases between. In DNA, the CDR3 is TGTGCCAGCAGTTACAGGCAGGGCCACTCTGGAAACACCATATATTTT. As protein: CASSYRQGHSGNTIYF.

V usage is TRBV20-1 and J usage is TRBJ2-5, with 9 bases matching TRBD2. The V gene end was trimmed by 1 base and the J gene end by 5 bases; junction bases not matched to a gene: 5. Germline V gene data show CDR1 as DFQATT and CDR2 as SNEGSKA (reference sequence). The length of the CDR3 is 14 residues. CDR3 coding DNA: TGCAGTGCTAGAGTAGCGGGAGTTGGGGAGACCCAGTACTTC. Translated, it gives CSARVAGVGETQYF.

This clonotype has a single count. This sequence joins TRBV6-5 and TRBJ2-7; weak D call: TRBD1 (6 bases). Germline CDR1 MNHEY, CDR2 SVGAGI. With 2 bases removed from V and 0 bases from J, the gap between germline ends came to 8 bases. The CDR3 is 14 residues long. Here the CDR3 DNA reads TGTGCCAGCAGTTACCCGGACAGCTCCTACGAGCAGTACTTC. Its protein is CASSYPDSSYEQYF.

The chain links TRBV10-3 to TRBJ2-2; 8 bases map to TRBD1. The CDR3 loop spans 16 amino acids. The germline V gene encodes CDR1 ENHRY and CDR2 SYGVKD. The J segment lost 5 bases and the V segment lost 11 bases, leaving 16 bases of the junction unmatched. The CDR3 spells CAATEVQGALTGELFF. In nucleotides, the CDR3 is TGTGCCGCAACCGAGGTGCAGGGGGCTTTAACCGGGGAGCTGTTTTTT.

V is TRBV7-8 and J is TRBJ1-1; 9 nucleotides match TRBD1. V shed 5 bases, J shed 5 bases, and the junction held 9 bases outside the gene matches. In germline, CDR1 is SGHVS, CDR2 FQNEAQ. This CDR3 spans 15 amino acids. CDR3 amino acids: CASSIWTGAPTEAFF. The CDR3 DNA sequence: TGTGCCAGCAGCATTTGGACAGGGGCTCCGACTGAAGCTTTCTTT.

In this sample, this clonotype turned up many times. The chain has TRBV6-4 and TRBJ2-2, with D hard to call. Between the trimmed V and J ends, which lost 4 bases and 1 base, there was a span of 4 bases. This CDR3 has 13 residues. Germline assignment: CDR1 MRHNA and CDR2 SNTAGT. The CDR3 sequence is CASSVENTGELFF. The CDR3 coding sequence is TGTGCCAGCAGTGTGGAGAACACCGGGGAGCTGTTTTTT.

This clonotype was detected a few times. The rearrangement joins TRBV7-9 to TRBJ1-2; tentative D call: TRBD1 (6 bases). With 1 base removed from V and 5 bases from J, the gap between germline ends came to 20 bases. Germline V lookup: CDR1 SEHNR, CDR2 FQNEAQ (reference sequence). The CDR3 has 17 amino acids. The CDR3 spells CASSLGAYGQNVYGYTF. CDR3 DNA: TGTGCCAGCAGCTTAGGGGCCTACGGACAGAACGTTTATGGCTACACCTTC.

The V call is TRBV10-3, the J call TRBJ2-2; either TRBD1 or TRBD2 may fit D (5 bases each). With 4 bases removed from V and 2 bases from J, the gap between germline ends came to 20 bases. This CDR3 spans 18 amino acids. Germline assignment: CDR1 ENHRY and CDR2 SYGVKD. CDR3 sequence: CAISAGTSPRRNTGELFF. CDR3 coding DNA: TGTGCCATCAGTGCCGGGACGAGTCCTAGGAGAAACACCGGGGAGCTGTTTTTT.

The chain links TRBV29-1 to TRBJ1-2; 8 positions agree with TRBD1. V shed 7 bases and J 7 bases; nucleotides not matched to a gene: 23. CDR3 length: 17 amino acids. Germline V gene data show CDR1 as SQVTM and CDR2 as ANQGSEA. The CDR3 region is CSALDREGWVRAAGYTF. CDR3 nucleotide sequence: TGCAGCGCCCTGGACAGGGAAGGTTGGGTTCGAGCTGCTGGCTACACCTTC.

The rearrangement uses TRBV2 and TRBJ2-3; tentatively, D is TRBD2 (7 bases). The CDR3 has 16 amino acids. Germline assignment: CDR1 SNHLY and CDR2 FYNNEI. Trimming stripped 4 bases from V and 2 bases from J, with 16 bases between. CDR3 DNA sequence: TGTGCCAGCAGTGTCGGGGCGGGGGCACACACAGATACGCAGTATTTT. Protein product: CASSVGAGAHTDTQYF.

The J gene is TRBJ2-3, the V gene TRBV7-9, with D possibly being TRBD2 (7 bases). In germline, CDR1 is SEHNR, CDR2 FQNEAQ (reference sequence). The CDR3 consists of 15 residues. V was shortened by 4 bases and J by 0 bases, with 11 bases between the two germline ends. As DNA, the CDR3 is TGTGCCAGCAGCTCCCGGGGGGCGAGCACAGATACGCAGTATTTT. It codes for CASSSRGASTDTQYF.

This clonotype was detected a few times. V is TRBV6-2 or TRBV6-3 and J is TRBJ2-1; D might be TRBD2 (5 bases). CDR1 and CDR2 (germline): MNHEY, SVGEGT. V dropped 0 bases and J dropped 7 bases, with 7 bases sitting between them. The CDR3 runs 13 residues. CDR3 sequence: CASSYSDFNEQFF. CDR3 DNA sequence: TGTGCCAGCAGTTACTCGGACTTTAATGAGCAGTTCTTC.

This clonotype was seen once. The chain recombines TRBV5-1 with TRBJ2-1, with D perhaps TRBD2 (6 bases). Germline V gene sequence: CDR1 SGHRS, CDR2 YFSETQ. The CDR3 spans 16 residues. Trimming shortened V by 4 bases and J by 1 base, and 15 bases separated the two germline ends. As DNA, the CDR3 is TGCGCCAGCAGCCAGGGACTTCTCCTTTCCTACAATGAGCAGTTCTTC. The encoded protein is CASSQGLLLSYNEQFF.

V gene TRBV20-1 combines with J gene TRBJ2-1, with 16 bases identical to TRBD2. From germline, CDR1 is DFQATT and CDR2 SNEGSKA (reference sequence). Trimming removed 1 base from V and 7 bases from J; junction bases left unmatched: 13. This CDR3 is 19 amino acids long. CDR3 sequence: CSARAYSGTSGRARNEQFF. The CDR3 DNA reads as TGCAGTGCTAGAGCCTACTCCGGGACTAGCGGGAGGGCCCGAAATGAGCAGTTCTTC.

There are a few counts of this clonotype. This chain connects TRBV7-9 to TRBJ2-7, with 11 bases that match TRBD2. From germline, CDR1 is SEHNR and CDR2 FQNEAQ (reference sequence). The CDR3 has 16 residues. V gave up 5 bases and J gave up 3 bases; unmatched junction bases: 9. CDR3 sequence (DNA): TGTGCCAGCAGCATGACTAGCGGGGAGCTCCACTACGAGCAGTACTTC. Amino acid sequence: CASSMTSGELHYEQYF.

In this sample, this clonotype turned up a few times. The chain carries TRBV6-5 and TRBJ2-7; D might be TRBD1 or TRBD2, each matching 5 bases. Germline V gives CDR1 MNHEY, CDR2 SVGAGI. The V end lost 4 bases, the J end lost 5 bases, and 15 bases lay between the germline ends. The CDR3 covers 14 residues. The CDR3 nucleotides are TGTGCCAGCAGTTGGGCGACAGAGGGCCACGAGCAGTACTTC. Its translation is CASSWATEGHEQYF.